This TCR beta chain comes out of a study of beta chain features in type 1 diabetes. General study points: Shorter templates may be favored by PCR, equally so in patients and controls.

Notes on this clone: Its antigen remains unidentified.

Germline V lookup: CDR1 SGHTA, CDR2 FQGNSA. CDR3 length: 16 residues. V lost 1 base and J 5 bases, leaving 15 bases between the germline ends. Every bit of the isolated RNA underwent reverse transcription, so sequencing read expressed TCRB transcripts. The assay was immunoSEQ multiplex PCR, and TCRdb's table has in-frame clones only and misses some. The table lists 600,000 to 650,000 clones, roughly 16% of them singletons. The V and J genes are TRBV7-2 and TRBJ2-1, with no clear D. The sequence came from a man younger than 30 in good health. Material for sequencing was naive CD4+ T cells from blood. DNA for the CDR3: TGTGCCAGCAGCTTAGGGCTACGGGCCCCAGACAATGAGCAGTTCTTC. Translating gives CASSLGLRAPDNEQFF.